These T cell receptor beta chains were read from a single sample in a study of T cell repertoires in cytomegalovirus infection. TCRdb fed the reads into MiXCR, producing one record per CDR3 protein. The table includes under 200,000 distinct CDR3 sequences, 28% detected once. Sequencing used PBMCs. The source of these receptors is a human donor in good health (CMV status not recorded). Some clones in this sample may be carry-over from other donors' samples. The CDR3 runs from the conserved cysteine through the conserved F or W.

TRBJ1-5,TRBV7-2,CASSSRGDQPQHF
TRBJ1-1,TRBV27,CASSLPDRGWTEAFF
TRBJ2-7,TRBV12-3/TRBV12-4,CASSPGRSSPSGDYEQYF
TRBJ2-5,TRBV11-2,CASSLGDRGRETQYF
TRBJ2-2,TRBV20-1,CSAIQGPGPTGELFF
TRBJ2-5,TRBV14,CASSQVTGPQETQYF
TRBJ2-7,TRBV11-2,CASSSEGTAYEQYF
TRBJ1-1,TRBV10-2,CASSATPRQTEAFF
TRBJ2-6,TRBV7-6,CASSLSLDLTQGANVLTF
TRBJ1-2,TRBV5-1,CASAPTGDGGYTF
TRBJ2-5,TRBV5-1,CASSLDTGTQETQYF
TRBJ2-2,TRBV7-2,CASSLNPGGGELFF
TRBJ2-3,TRBV29-1,CSVQGVSSRDTQYF
TRBJ1-1,TRBV19,CASLRSVGSQATEAFF
TRBJ1-4,TRBV7-8,CASSAYRLGKETNEELFF
TRBJ2-2,TRBV19,CASSNRGDTGELFF
TRBJ1-1,TRBV5-1,CASSPALRGAGTEAFF
TRBJ1-1,TRBV20-1,CSATDRNTEAFF
TRBJ2-1,TRBV15,CATSRDIEQFF
TRBJ1-1,TRBV5-3,CASSLRYQVGPEAFF
TRBJ2-2,TRBV5-4,CAASDRNTGELFF
TRBJ2-2,TRBV19,CASRAGGTGELFF
TRBJ2-7,TRBV7-8,CASSFQGGPYEQYF
TRBJ1-4,TRBV28,CASRGGQGYGEEEKLFF
TRBJ2-5,TRBV13,CASSPGPPGDQETQYF
TRBJ1-1,TRBV7-9,CASSPTRGPQGENTEAFF
TRBJ1-2,TRBV20-1,CSARDRGGSYGYTF
TRBJ1-5,TRBV19,CASSMGTENQPQHF
TRBJ2-7,TRBV5-6,CASSPTGESSYEQYF
TRBJ2-1,TRBV20-1,CSARTGERNEQFF
TRBJ2-5,TRBV7-4,CASSFGVQETQYF
TRBJ2-3,TRBV7-7,CASSFNSLDTQYF
TRBJ1-5,TRBV4-1,CASSQEGGQPNQPQHF
TRBJ2-3,TRBV5-1,CASSPIRESTDTQYF
TRBJ2-7,TRBV7-3,CASSPGTGSYEQYF
TRBJ2-1,TRBV19,CASSIGLAGTTGQFF
TRBJ1-5,TRBV6-2/TRBV6-3,CASSYFLKSRIDSNQPQHF
TRBJ1-1,TRBV9,CASSVGGGATEAFF
TRBJ2-5,TRBV20-1,CSARRSGRYQETQYF
TRBJ1-1,TRBV29-1,CSVLWEGGVDTEAFF
TRBJ1-2,TRBV12-3/TRBV12-4,CASSPHMQGGGLANYGYTF
TRBJ2-5,TRBV14,CASSQASGGWKETQYF
TRBJ1-4,TRBV7-6,CASSPDGPEDEKLFF
TRBJ2-5,TRBV5-1,CASSGSGRVRRTQYF
TRBJ2-5,TRBV29-1,CSVRGRLQETQYF
TRBJ1-5,TRBV6-6,CASSYSITAESNQPQHF
TRBJ2-2,TRBV4-2,CASSLDLAGELFF
TRBJ1-5,TRBV12-3/TRBV12-4,CASSPDSNQPQHF
TRBJ2-5,TRBV11-2,CASSYPYGGPQETQYF
TRBJ1-1,TRBV4-2,CASSQGNTEAFF
TRBJ1-2,TRBV7-2,CASSLNAWGQNYGYTF
TRBJ1-3,TRBV7-2,CASSFGSGSSGNTIYF
TRBJ1-2,TRBV4-2,CASSPAGPTTYGYTF
TRBJ1-5,TRBV19,CASNLGRPKFQPQHF
TRBJ1-2,TRBV7-8,CASSLGRAGYGYTF
TRBJ1-1,TRBV30,CAWRAGGDTEAFF
TRBJ1-2,TRBV12-3/TRBV12-4,CASSLAGIYGYTF
TRBJ1-5,TRBV7-2,CASSQGAAQPQHF
TRBJ2-6,TRBV5-6,CASSSSMPSGANVLTF
TRBJ1-5,TRBV7-2,CASSLKTRGGAQHF